Included here is one T cell receptor (beta chain) sequence, with context. This sample was included in a study of blood T cell repertoires in COVID-19. Overall study context: The cDNA or gDNA used as material had been derived from T cells, B-cell-depleted T cells, or PBMCs.

Profiled with immunoSEQ multiplex PCR; TCRdb holds only in-frame clones, not every one. The data show about 69,000 clones, roughly 80% seen once. The CDR3 contains 16 residues. Per the germline V gene, CDR1 is SGDLS and CDR2 is YYNGEE. V lost 3 bases, J lost 3 bases, and 12 bases stayed unmatched. Patients in Seattle were enrolled during active infection, then followed longitudinally. The rearrangement joins TRBV9 to TRBJ2-7; 7 nucleotides align to TRBD1. Sequenced sample: peripheral blood. This clonotype was sampled from a man aged 45 to 65 with COVID-19, enrolled during active disease. The CDR3 loop reads CASSAGEGAGFYEQYF. In DNA, the CDR3 is TGTGCCAGCAGCGCCGGAGAGGGGGCCGGGTTCTACGAGCAGTACTTC.